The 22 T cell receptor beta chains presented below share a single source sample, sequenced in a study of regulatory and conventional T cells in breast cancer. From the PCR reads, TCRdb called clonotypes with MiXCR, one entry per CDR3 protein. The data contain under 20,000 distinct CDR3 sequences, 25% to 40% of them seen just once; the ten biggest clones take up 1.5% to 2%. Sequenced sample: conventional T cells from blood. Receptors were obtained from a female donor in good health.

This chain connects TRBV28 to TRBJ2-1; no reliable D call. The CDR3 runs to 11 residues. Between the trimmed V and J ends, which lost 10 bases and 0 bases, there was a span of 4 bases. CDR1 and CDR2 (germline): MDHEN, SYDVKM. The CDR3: CAIFSYNEQFF. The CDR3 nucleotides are TGTGCCATCTTCTCCTACAATGAGCAGTTCTTC.

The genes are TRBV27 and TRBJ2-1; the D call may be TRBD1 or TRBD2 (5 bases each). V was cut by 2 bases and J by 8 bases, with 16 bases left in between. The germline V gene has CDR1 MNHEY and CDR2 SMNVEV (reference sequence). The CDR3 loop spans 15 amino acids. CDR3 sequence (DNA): TGTGCCAGCAGTTTAGAGGGCAGGGAGATCGATGAGCAGTTCTTC. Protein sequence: CASSLEGREIDEQFF.

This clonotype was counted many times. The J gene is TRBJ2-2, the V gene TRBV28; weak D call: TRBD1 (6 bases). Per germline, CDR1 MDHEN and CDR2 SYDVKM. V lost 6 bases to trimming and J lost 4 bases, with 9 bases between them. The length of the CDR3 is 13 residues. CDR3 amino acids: CASSTTGTGELFF. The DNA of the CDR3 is TGTGCCAGCAGCACGACAGGCACCGGGGAGCTGTTTTTT.

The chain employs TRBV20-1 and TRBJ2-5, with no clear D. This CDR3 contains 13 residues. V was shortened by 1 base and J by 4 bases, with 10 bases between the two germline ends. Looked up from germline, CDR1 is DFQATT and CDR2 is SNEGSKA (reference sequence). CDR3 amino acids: CSARGPGGETQYF. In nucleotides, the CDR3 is TGCAGTGCTAGAGGGCCAGGTGGAGAGACCCAGTACTTC.

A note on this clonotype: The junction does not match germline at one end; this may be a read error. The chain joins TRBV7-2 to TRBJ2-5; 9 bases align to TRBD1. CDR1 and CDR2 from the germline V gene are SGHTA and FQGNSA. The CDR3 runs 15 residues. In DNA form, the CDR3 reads TGTGCCAGCAGCTTAGACGGGACAGGGCAAGAGACCCGGTACTTC. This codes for CASSLDGTGQETRYF.

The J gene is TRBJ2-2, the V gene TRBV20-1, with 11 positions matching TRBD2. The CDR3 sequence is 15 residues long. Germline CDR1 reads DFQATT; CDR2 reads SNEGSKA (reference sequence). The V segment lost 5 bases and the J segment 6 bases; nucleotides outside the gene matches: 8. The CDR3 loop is CSARGLTSGAGELFF. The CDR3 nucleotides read TGCAGTGCTCGCGGTCTGACTAGCGGGGCCGGGGAGCTGTTTTTT.

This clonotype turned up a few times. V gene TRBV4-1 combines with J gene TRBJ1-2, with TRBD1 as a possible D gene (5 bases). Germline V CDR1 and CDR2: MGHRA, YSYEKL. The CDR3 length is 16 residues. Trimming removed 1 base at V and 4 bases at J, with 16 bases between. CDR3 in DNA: TGCGCCAGCAGCCAAGTTACGGGACGGAAAATCTATGGCTACACCTTC. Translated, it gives CASSQVTGRKIYGYTF.

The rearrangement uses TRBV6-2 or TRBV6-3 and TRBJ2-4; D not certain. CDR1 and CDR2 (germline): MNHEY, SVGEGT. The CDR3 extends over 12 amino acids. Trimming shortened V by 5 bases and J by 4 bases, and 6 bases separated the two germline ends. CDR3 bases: TGTGCCAGCAGTGTCCCAAAAAACATTCAGTACTTC. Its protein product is CASSVPKNIQYF.

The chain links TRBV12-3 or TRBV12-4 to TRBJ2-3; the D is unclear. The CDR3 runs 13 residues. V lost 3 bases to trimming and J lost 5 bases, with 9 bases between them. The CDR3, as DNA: TGTGCCAGCAGTTTCGGTATAGGAGATACGCAGTATTTT. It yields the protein CASSFGIGDTQYF.

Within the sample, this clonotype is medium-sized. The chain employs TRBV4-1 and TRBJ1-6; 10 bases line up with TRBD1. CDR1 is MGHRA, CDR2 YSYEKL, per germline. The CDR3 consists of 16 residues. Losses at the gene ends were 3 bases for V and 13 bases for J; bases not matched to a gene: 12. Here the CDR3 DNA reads TGCGCCAGCAGCCAGCCCCTTCGGGACAGGGGACCCCCCCTCCACTTT. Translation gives CASSQPLRDRGPPLHF.

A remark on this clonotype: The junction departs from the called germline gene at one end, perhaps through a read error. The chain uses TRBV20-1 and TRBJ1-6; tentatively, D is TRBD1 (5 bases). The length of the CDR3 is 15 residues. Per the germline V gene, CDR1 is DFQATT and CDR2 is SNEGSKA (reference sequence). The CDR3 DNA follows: TGCAGTGCTGGAGATCGGGGGAGGATTAATTCACCCCTCCACTTT. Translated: CSAGDRGRINSPLHF.

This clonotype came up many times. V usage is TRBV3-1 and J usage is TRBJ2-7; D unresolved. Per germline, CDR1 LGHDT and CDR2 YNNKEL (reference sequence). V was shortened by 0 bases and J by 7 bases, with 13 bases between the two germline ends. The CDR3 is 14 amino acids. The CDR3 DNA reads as TGTGCCAGCAGCCAAGACCCTGTTTCGGTAGAGCAGTACTTC. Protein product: CASSQDPVSVEQYF.

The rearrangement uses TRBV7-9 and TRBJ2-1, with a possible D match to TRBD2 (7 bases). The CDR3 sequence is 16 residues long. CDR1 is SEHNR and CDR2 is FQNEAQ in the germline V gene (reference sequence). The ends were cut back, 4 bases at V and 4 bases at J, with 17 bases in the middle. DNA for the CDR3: TGTGCCAGCAGCTCTCGAGGGGGGGGGCCGTACAATGAGCAGTTCTTC. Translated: CASSSRGGGPYNEQFF.

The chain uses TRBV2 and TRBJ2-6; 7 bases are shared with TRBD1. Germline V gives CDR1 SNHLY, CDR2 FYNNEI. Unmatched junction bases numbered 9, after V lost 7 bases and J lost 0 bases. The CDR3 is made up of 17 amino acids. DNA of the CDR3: TGTGCCAGCAAGATGGACAGGCTCCTCTCTGGGGCCAACGTCCTGACTTTC. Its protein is CASKMDRLLSGANVLTF.

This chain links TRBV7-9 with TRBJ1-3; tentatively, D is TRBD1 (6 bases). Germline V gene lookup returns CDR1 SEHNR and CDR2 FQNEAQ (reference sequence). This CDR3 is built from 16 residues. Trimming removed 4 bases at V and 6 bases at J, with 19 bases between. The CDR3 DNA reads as TGTGCCAGCAGCTCGGAGGGGGGGGCGAGGGCAAACACCATATATTTT. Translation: CASSSEGGARANTIYF.

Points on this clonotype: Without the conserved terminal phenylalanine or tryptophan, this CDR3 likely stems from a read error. The DNA for the CDR3 is TGTGCCAGCAGCTTTCCGCGGGGCTTAAGCTCCTACGAGCAGTACCTC. As protein: CASSFPRGLSSYEQYL. V is TRBV7-9 and J is TRBJ2-7; maybe TRBD2 (6 bases). From germline, CDR1 is SEHNR and CDR2 FQNEAQ (reference sequence). V lost 3 bases to trimming and J lost 0 bases, with 15 bases between them. The CDR3 is 16 amino acids.

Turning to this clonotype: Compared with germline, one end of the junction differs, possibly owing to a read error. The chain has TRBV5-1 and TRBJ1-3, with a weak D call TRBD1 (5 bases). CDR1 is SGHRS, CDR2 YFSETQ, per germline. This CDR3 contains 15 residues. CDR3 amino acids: CASSLAWDSENTIYF. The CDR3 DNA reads TGCGCCAGCAGCTTGGCCTGGGACTCTGAAAACACCATATATTTT.

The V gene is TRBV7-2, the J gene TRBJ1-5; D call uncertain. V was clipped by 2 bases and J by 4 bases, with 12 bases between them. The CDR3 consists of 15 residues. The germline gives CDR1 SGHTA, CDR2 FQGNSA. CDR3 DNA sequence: TGTGCCAGCAGCTTAACGAGTGACGGGAATCAGCCCCAGCATTTT. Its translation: CASSLTSDGNQPQHF.

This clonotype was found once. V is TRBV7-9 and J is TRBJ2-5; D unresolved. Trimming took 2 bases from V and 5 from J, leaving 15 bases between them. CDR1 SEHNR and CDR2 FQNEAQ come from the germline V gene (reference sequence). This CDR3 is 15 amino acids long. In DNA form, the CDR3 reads TGTGCCAGCAGCTTAAGTGACCACCTAGAGGAGACCCAGTACTTC. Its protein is CASSLSDHLEETQYF.

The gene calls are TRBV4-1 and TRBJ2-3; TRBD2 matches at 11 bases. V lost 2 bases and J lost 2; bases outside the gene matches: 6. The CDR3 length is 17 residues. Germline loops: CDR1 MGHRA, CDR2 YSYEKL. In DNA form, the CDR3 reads TGCGCCAGCAGCCAATCGGGACTAGCGGCCTACACAGATACGCAGTATTTT. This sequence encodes CASSQSGLAAYTDTQYF.

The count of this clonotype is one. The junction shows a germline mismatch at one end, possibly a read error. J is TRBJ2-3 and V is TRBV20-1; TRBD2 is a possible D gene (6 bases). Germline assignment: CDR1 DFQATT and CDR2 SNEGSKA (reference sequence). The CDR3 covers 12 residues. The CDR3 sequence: CSTSTSPDTQYF. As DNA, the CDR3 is TGCAGTACTAGCACTAGCCCAGATACGCAGTATTTT.

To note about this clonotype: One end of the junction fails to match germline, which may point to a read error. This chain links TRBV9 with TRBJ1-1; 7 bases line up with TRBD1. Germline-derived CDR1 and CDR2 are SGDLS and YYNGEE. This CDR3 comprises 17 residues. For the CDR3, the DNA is TGTGCCAGCAGCCGACACGGAGGACAGGCCCTGAACACTGTAGCTTTCTTT. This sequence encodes CASSRHGGQALNTVAFF.